This T cell receptor beta chain stems from a study of Ad26.COV2.S vaccination and SARS-CoV-2 variants. Assay: immunoSEQ multiplex PCR; the TCRdb copy retains only in-frame clones and omits some. The sample carries 200,000 to 250,000 clones, around 87% recorded once. The CDR3 covers 14 residues. Germline V gene lookup returns CDR1 MNHNS and CDR2 SASEGT. The V end lost 1 base, the J end lost 5 bases, and 10 bases lay between the germline ends. The sample's treatment: roughly 18 received Ad26.COV2.S at low or high dose, single or two shots; about five received placebo; per-sample allocation not given. Sampling was performed 63 days after the first vaccine or placebo injection.

The rearrangement links TRBV6-1 to TRBJ2-3, with D maybe TRBD2 (5 bases). The sequence came from a person aged 18-60 years who received the Ad26.COV2.S COVID-19 vaccine or a placebo. The specimen was peripheral blood, collected in a trial of Ad26.COV2.S vaccine versus placebo. The CDR3: CASSEGSRVDTQYF. The CDR3 region has the DNA TGTGCCAGCAGTGAAGGGTCGCGGGTAGATACGCAGTATTTT.